This TCR beta chain was identified during a study of blood T cell repertoires in COVID-19. Looking at the study overall: Nucleic acid was either cDNA or gDNA, and it came from T cells, B-cell-depleted T cells, or PBMCs.

Exposed volunteers were people who met a COVID-19 case within 2 weeks before study entry. The germline V gene has CDR1 LGHDT and CDR2 YNNKEL (reference sequence). The CDR3 extends over 16 amino acids. The J segment lost 5 bases and the V segment lost 6 bases, leaving 14 bases of the junction unmatched. Assay used: immunoSEQ multiplex PCR; TCRdb lists only in-frame clones, some missing. The table records 250,000 or so clones, about 85% of them present only once. Specimen: PBMCs or T cells enriched from blood (not recorded which). This clonotype originated in a woman in her 50s who had been exposed to COVID-19. V and J are TRBV3-1 (or the pseudogene TRBV3-2) and TRBJ2-5; 8 nucleotides match TRBD2. The chain's CDR3 is CASSSRGGPSLETQYF. CDR3 DNA: TGTGCCAGCAGTTCACGGGGGGGCCCGAGTCTGGAGACCCAGTACTTC.